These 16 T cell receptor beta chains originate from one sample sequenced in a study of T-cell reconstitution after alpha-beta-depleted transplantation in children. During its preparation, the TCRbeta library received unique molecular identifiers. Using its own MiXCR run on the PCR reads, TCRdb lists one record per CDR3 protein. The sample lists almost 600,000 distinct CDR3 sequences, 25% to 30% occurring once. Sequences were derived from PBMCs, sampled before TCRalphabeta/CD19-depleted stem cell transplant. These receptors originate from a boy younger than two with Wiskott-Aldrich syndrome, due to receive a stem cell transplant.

In DNA form, the CDR3 reads TGCAGTGCTAGAGTCACGGCGCAAGAGACCCAGTACTTC. Translated, it gives CSARVTAQETQYF. This chain uses TRBV20-1 with TRBJ2-5; unclear D gene. This CDR3 has 13 amino acids. The V end was cut by 1 base, the J end by 2 bases, with 8 bases between. From germline, CDR1 is DFQATT and CDR2 SNEGSKA (reference sequence).

CDR3 in DNA: TGTGCCAGTAGTATCTATACTTGGACTAGCGGGACTGGGAATGAGCAGTTCTTC. It encodes CASSIYTWTSGTGNEQFF. The V call is TRBV19, the J call TRBJ2-1; 12 bases map to TRBD2. The germline V gene encodes CDR1 LNHDA and CDR2 SQIVND (reference sequence). The junction had 13 bases not matched to a gene; V was cut back by 3 bases and J by 7 bases. The length of the CDR3 is 18 residues.

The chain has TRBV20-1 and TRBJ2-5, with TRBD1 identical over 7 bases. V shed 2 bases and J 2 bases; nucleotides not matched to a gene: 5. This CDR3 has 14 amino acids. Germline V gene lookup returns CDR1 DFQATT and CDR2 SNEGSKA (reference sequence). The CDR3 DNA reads TGCAGTGCTAGACTCGACAGGGTACAAGAGACCCAGTACTTC. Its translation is CSARLDRVQETQYF.

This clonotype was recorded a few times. The CDR3 nucleotides read TGTGCCAGCAGCGAGGACGGTTATAGCAATCAGCCCCAGCATTTT. Translating gives CASSEDGYSNQPQHF. This chain joins TRBV9 and TRBJ1-5; no clear D. The CDR3 totals 15 residues. Trimming pared 3 bases from V and 0 bases from J, leaving 10 bases between. Germline V gives CDR1 SGDLS, CDR2 YYNGEE. The variable domain in full, with the rest retrieved from reference TRBV9 and TRBJ1-5, is DSGVTQTPKHLITATGQRVTLRCSPRSGDLSVYWYQQSLDQGLQFLIQYYNGEERAKGNILERFSAQQFPDLHSELNLSSLELGDSALYFCASSEDGYSNQPQHFGDGTRLSIL.

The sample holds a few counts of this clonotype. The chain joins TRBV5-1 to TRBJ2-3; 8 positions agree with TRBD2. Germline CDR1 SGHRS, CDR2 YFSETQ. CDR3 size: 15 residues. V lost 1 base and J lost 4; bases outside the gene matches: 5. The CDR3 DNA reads TGCGCCAGCAGCTTGTATGCGGGAGGAGCAGATACGCAGTATTTT. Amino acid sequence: CASSLYAGGADTQYF.

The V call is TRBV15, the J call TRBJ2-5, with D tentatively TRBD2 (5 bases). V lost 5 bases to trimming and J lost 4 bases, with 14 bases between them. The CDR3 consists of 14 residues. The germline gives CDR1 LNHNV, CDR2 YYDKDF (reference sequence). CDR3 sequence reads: CATSDGEWGETQYF. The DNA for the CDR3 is TGTGCCACCAGCGATGGGGAGTGGGGAGAGACCCAGTACTTC.

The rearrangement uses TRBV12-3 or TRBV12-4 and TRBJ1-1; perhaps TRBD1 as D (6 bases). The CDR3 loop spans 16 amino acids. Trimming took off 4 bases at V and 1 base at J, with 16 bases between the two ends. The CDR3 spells CASSSRGGAANTEAFF. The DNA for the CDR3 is TGTGCCAGCAGTTCGCGGGGGGGGGCAGCGAACACTGAAGCTTTCTTT.

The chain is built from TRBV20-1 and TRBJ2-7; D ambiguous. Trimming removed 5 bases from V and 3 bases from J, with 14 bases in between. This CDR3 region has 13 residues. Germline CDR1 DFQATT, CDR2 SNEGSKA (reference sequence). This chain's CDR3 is CSARNSWGYEQYF. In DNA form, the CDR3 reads TGCAGTGCTCGCAACAGCTGGGGCTACGAGCAGTACTTC.

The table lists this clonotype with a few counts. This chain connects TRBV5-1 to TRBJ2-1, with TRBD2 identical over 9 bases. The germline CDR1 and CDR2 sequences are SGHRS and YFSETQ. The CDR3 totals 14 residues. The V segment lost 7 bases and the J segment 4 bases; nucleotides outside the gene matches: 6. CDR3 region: CASGWTSEYNEQFF. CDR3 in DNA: TGCGCCAGCGGCTGGACTAGCGAGTACAATGAGCAGTTCTTC.

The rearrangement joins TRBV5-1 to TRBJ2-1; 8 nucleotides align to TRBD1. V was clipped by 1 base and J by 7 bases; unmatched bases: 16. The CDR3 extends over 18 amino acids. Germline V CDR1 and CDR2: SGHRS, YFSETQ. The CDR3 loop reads CASSLPDSGGGGANEQFF. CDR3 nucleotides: TGCGCCAGCAGCTTGCCGGACTCAGGGGGCGGCGGGGCGAATGAGCAGTTCTTC.

The CDR3, as DNA: TGTGCCAGTTCCACTTCCCCCACCGGGGAGCTGTTTTTT. Protein: CASSTSPTGELFF. The genes are TRBV28 and TRBJ2-2; no clear D gene. Per germline, CDR1 MDHEN and CDR2 SYDVKM. The V end lost 9 bases, the J end lost 4 bases, and 12 bases lay between the germline ends. CDR3 length: 13 residues.

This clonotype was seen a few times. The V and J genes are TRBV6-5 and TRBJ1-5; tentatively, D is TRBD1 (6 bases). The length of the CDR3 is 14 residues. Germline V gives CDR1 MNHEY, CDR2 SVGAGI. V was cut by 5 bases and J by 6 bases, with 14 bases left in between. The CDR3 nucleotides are TGTGCCAGCAGTCACCCAGGGGCCGGTCAGCCCCAGCATTTT. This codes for CASSHPGAGQPQHF.

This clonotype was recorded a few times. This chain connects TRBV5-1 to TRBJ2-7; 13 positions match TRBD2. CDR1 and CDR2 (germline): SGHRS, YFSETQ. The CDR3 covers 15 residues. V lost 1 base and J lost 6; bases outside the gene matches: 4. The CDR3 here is CASSLFGTSGTEQYF. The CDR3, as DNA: TGCGCCAGCAGCTTGTTCGGGACTAGCGGGACCGAGCAGTACTTC.

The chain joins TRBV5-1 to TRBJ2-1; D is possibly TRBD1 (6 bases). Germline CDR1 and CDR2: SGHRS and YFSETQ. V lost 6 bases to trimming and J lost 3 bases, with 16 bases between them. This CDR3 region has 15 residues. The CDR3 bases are TGCGCCAGCAACGACCAGGGGACGTACTACAATGAGCAGTTCTTC. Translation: CASNDQGTYYNEQFF. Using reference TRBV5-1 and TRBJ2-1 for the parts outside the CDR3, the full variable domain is KAGVTQTPRYLIKTRGQQVTLSCSPISGHRSVSWYQQTPGQGLQFLFEYFSETQRNKGNFPGRFSGRQFSNSRSEMNVSTLELGDSALYLCASNDQGTYYNEQFFGPGTRLTVL.

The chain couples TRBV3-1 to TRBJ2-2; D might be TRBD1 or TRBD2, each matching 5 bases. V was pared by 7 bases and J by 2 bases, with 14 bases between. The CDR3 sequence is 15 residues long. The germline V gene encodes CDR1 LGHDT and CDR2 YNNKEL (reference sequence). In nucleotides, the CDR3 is TGTGCCAGCACGCCAAGCGGACACAACACCGGGGAGCTGTTTTTT. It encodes CASTPSGHNTGELFF. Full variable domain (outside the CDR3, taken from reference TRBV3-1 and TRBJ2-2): DTAVSQTPKYLVTQMGNDKSIKCEQNLGHDTMYWYKQDSKKFLKIMFSYNNKELIINETVPNRFSPKSPDKAHLNLHINSLELGDSAVYFCASTPSGHNTGELFFGEGSRLTVL.

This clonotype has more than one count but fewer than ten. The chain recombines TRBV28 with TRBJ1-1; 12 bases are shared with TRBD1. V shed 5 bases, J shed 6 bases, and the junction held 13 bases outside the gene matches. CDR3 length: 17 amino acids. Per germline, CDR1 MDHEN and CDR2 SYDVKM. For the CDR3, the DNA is TGTGCCAGCAGTAGGCCGGGACAGGGGGCGCGAAAGTCTGAAGCTTTCTTT. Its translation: CASSRPGQGARKSEAFF.